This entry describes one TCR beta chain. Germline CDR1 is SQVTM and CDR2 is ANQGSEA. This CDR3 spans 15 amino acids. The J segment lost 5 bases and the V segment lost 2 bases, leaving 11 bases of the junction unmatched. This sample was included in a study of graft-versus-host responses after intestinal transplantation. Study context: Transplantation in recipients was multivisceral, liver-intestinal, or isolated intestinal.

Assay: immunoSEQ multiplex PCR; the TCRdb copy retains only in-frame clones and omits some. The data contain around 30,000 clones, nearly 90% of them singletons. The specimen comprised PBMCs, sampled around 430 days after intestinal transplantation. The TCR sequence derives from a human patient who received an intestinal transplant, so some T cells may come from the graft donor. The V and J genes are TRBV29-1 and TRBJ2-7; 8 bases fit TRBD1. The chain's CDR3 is CSVESSGQGVDEQYF. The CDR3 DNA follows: TGCAGCGTTGAATCTAGTGGACAGGGTGTCGACGAGCAGTACTTC.